A single sample gave rise to the 19 T cell receptor beta chains below, sequenced in a study of blood T cell repertoires in COVID-19. The data were produced by immunoSEQ multiplex PCR, yet TCRdb's version contains in-frame clones alone and is incomplete. The data show 310,000 or so clones, around 90% seen once. The sample comprised peripheral blood. Receptors were obtained from a man aged 18 to 30 who had recovered from COVID-19.

The V and J genes are TRBV9 and TRBJ2-7; D not resolved. Trimming took 1 base from V and 6 from J, leaving 11 bases between them. The germline gives CDR1 SGDLS, CDR2 YYNGEE. CDR3 length: 13 amino acids. The DNA for the CDR3 is TGTGCCAGCAGCGTAAACGTCGAGAGCGAGCAGTACTTC. Its protein is CASSVNVESEQYF.

The rearrangement links TRBV5-6 to TRBJ1-6; 8 positions agree with TRBD1. CDR1 is SGHDT, CDR2 YYEEEE, per germline. The CDR3 is 19 residues long. J lost 4 bases, V lost 4 bases, and 16 bases had no gene match. The CDR3 region has the DNA TGTGCCAGCAGCCTTTTTGGACAGGGCCCCCCGACATATAATTCACCCCTCCACTTT. Translation gives CASSLFGQGPPTYNSPLHF. Combining the CDR3 with reference TRBV5-6 and TRBJ1-6 gives the whole variable domain DAGVTQSPTHLIKTRGQQVTLRCSPKSGHDTVSWYQQALGQGPQFIFQYYEEEERQRGNFPDRFSGHQFPNYSSELNVNALLLGDSALYLCASSLFGQGPPTYNSPLHFGNGTRLTVT.

This clone has only one observation. The rearrangement links TRBV10-3 to TRBJ2-1; the match to TRBD1 covers 8 bases. Per the germline V gene, CDR1 is ENHRY and CDR2 is SYGVKD. Unmatched junction bases numbered 9, after V lost 4 bases and J lost 4 bases. CDR3 length equals 16 residues. The CDR3 sequence is CAISVGQGALYNEQFF. CDR3 nucleotide sequence: TGTGCCATCAGTGTCGGGCAGGGGGCTTTATACAATGAGCAGTTCTTC.

This clone was detected only once. The chain combines TRBV15 with TRBJ2-5, with D maybe TRBD2 (5 bases). Trimming removed 3 bases from V and 8 bases from J, with 7 bases in between. Germline CDR1 reads LNHNV; CDR2 reads YYDKDF (reference sequence). This CDR3 is 11 amino acids long. The CDR3 here is CATSRGVTQYF. In nucleotides, the CDR3 is TGTGCCACCAGCAGGGGAGTTACCCAGTACTTC.

The rearrangement links TRBV10-3 to TRBJ2-1; a weak D match, TRBD2 (5 bases). The CDR3 runs 15 residues. The V gene's germline CDR1 is ENHRY and CDR2 SYGVKD. The V and J ends lost 7 bases and 0 bases respectively, with 13 bases between them. In DNA, the CDR3 is TGTGCCATCACATCCCGGGGAAGCTCCTACAATGAGCAGTTCTTC. Protein: CAITSRGSSYNEQFF.

The chain joins TRBV19 to TRBJ2-2, with TRBD1 identical over 8 bases. CDR3 length: 16 amino acids. Trimming removed 3 bases from V and 5 bases from J; junction bases left unmatched: 8. The germline V gene encodes CDR1 LNHDA and CDR2 SQIVND (reference sequence). In DNA, the CDR3 is TGTGCCAGTAGTATTTCCGGACAGGGAGGAACCGGGGAGCTGTTTTTT. Amino acid sequence: CASSISGQGGTGELFF.

This clone occurred a few times. The chain couples TRBV5-1 to TRBJ2-1, with 10 nucleotides matching TRBD2. Germline V gene sequence: CDR1 SGHRS, CDR2 YFSETQ. The length of the CDR3 is 18 residues. J gave up 7 bases and V 0 bases, and 13 bases lay outside the gene matches. CDR3 residues: CASSLASGRAQDKNEQFF. The CDR3 bases are TGCGCCAGCAGCTTGGCCAGCGGGAGGGCTCAAGATAAAAATGAGCAGTTCTTC.

A remark on this clone: Other DNA sequences in the sample encode the same CDR3. The chain uses TRBV7-2 and TRBJ1-3; D is ambiguous. Germline assignment: CDR1 SGHTA and CDR2 FQGNSA. The CDR3 totals 17 residues. Trimming shortened V by 2 bases and J by 0 bases, and 14 bases separated the two germline ends. As DNA, the CDR3 is TGTGCCAGCAGCTTAAATCCGAGGGCCAGCTCTGGAAACACCATATATTTT. This codes for CASSLNPRASSGNTIYF.

This rearrangement joins TRBV5-4 to TRBJ2-3, with a possible D match to TRBD1 (6 bases). The germline V and J ends were trimmed by 0 bases and 0 bases, with 11 bases remaining between them. The CDR3 contains 16 residues. Germline V CDR1 and CDR2: SGHNT, YYREEE (reference sequence). The CDR3 bases are TGTGCCAGCAGCTTGGCCGGGACACCTAGCACAGATACGCAGTATTTT. Its protein product is CASSLAGTPSTDTQYF.

The V and J genes are TRBV6-5 and TRBJ1-1; a possible D gene is TRBD1 (6 bases). Germline CDR1 is MNHEY and CDR2 is SVGAGI. V lost 8 bases and J 1 base, leaving 17 bases between the germline ends. The CDR3 has 15 amino acids. Here the CDR3 reads CASLARDNENTEAFF. The CDR3 DNA sequence: TGTGCCAGCCTGGCGAGGGACAATGAGAACACTGAAGCTTTCTTT.

The V gene is TRBV7-2, the J gene TRBJ2-7; D gene ambiguous. Trimming cost V 1 base and J 1 base, with 5 bases left between them. Germline V CDR1 and CDR2: SGHTA, FQGNSA. The CDR3 is 13 residues long. CDR3 amino acids: CASSLEQSYEQYF. The CDR3 DNA reads as TGTGCCAGCAGCTTAGAACAATCCTACGAGCAGTACTTC.

The chain links TRBV5-5 to TRBJ1-1; a possible D gene is TRBD1 (6 bases). The CDR3 covers 14 residues. Germline CDR1 reads SGHKS; CDR2 reads YYEKEE (reference sequence). V was cut by 0 bases and J by 3 bases, with 9 bases left in between. In DNA, the CDR3 is TGTGCCAGCAGCTTGGGACAGGTATACACTGAAGCTTTCTTT. This encodes CASSLGQVYTEAFF.

The rearrangement joins TRBV6-5 to TRBJ2-1; 7 nucleotides agree with TRBD2. Losses at the gene ends were 6 bases for V and 8 bases for J; bases not matched to a gene: 10. CDR3 length: 14 amino acids. Per germline, CDR1 MNHEY and CDR2 SVGAGI. The chain's CDR3 is CASSSRLAGDEQFF. CDR3 in DNA: TGTGCCAGCAGCAGCCGACTAGCTGGAGATGAGCAGTTCTTC.

This clone has a handful of counts. The V call is TRBV30, the J call TRBJ2-3; 8 positions agree with TRBD2. CDR1 and CDR2 from the germline V gene are GTSNPN and SVGIG (reference sequence). V dropped 0 bases and J dropped 2; count of bases not matched to a gene: 4. The CDR3 runs to 15 residues. The CDR3 region is CAWSVGSGATDTQYF. DNA of the CDR3: TGTGCCTGGAGTGTCGGTAGCGGGGCCACAGATACGCAGTATTTT.

This clone has at least ten counts. The chain recombines TRBV5-1 with TRBJ2-3; D gene uncertain. Germline CDR1 is SGHRS and CDR2 is YFSETQ. The CDR3 runs to 12 residues. V was trimmed by 0 bases and J by 7 bases, leaving 6 bases between them. The CDR3 spells CASSLDTHTQYF. For the CDR3, the DNA is TGCGCCAGCAGCTTGGACACCCATACGCAGTATTTT.

The chain couples TRBV10-3 to TRBJ2-3; maybe TRBD2 (6 bases). CDR3 length equals 17 residues. V was pared by 4 bases and J by 1 base, with 18 bases between. Germline CDR1 ENHRY, CDR2 SYGVKD. CDR3 sequence: CAISGLGVSDGTDTQYF. CDR3 bases: TGTGCCATCAGTGGACTAGGCGTTAGCGATGGCACAGATACGCAGTATTTT.

The V gene is TRBV24-1, the J gene TRBJ2-1; D gene uncertain. Per germline, CDR1 KGHDR and CDR2 SFDVKD. V gave up 3 bases and J gave up 4 bases, with 6 bases separating them. This CDR3 region has 13 residues. The CDR3, as DNA: TGTGCCACCAGTGATAGGCGGTACAATGAGCAGTTCTTC. It yields the protein CATSDRRYNEQFF.

The chain uses TRBV6-5 and TRBJ1-1; D is unresolved. The germline V gene encodes CDR1 MNHEY and CDR2 SVGAGI. There are 15 residues in the CDR3. V lost 2 bases and J lost 1, with 11 bases in between. Here the CDR3 DNA reads TGTGCCAGCAGTTACCTTCAGGCCCCGAACACTGAAGCTTTCTTT. Its protein is CASSYLQAPNTEAFF.

This rearrangement joins TRBV3-1 (or the pseudogene TRBV3-2) to TRBJ2-5, with 8 bases fitting TRBD2. Germline CDR1 and CDR2: LGHDT and YNNKEL (reference sequence). The trim removed 0 bases at V and 0 bases at J, leaving 9 bases unmatched. This CDR3 region has 18 residues. The CDR3 loop reads CASSQDGWTSLYQETQYF. CDR3 DNA: TGTGCCAGCAGCCAAGATGGTTGGACTAGCCTGTACCAAGAGACCCAGTACTTC.